The entry below describes one T cell receptor (beta chain). The source of the sample is a study of blood T cell repertoires in COVID-19. Study as a whole: Both acute and convalescent COVID-19 samples were obtained from the United States, Italy and Spain. Sample material is recorded as cDNA or gDNA derived from T cells, B-cell-depleted T cells, or PBMCs.

In the original workflow: Cell counts per sample came from amplifying reference gene primers. Data came from immunoSEQ multiplex PCR; TCRdb stores just in-frame clones and leaves some out. V and J calls plus clone size are reproduced from that table; the DNA served to infer D and trimming. The sample has about 310,000 clones; 80% to 90% are singletons. The CDR3 is 13 amino acids. Germline assignment: CDR1 MDHEN and CDR2 SYDVKM. With 7 bases removed from V and 9 bases from J, the gap between germline ends came to 19 bases. Source material: peripheral blood. The chain combines TRBV28 with TRBJ2-7, with D perhaps TRBD2 (5 bases). This clonotype originated in a man in his forties or fifties with active or convalescent COVID-19. As DNA, the CDR3 is TGTGCCAGCACCAGACCTGGAGGTGGCGGGCAGTACTTC. Encoded protein: CASTRPGGGGQYF.